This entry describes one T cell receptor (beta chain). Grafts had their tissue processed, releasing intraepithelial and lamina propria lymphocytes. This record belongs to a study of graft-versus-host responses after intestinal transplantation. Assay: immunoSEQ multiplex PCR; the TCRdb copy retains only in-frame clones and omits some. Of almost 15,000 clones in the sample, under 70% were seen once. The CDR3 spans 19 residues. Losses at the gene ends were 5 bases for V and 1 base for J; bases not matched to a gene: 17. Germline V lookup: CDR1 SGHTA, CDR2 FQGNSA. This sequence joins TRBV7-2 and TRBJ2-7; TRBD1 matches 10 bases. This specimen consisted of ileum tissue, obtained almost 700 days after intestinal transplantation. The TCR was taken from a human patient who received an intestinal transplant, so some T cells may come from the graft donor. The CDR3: CASSPPTGGRIGESYEQYF. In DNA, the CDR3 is TGTGCCAGCAGCCCCCCGACAGGGGGCCGGATCGGGGAGTCCTACGAGCAGTACTTC.